This T cell receptor beta chain was captured in a study of blood T cell repertoires in COVID-19. Study at large: Collection of acute and convalescent COVID-19 samples took place in the United States, Italy and Spain. In each case, the material was cDNA or gDNA derived from T cells, B-cell-depleted T cells, or PBMCs.

Per the study methods: Reference gene primer amplification yielded estimated nucleated cell counts. Only in-frame clones appear in the TCRdb table, and some are missing; sequencing was by immunoSEQ multiplex PCR. The V and J calls and clone size come from that table; D and trimming were worked out from the DNA. The table has about 16,000 clones, approximately 88% seen once. The CDR3 covers 11 residues. Germline V gene sequence: CDR1 WSHSY, CDR2 SAAADI. With 10 bases removed from V and 0 bases from J, the gap between germline ends came to 7 bases. The sequencing sample was made of peripheral blood. This clonotype was obtained from a woman older than 75 with COVID-19, enrolled during active disease. V is TRBV10-2 and J is TRBJ2-7; D is uncertain. The CDR3 nucleotides are TGCGCCACTTCGGTCTCCTACGAGCAGTACTTC. It encodes CATSVSYEQYF.